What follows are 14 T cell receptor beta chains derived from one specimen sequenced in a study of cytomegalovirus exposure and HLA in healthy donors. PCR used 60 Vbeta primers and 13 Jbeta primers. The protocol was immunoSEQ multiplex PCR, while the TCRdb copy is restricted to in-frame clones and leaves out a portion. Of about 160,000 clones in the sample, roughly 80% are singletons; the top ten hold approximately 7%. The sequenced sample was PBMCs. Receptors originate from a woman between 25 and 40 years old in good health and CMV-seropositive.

The CDR3 reads CASKTGGTTNEKLFF. CDR3 nucleotide sequence: TGCGCCAGCAAAACAGGGGGCACAACTAATGAAAAACTGTTTTTT. The chain uses TRBV5-1 and TRBJ1-4; 9 bases match TRBD1. The CDR3 consists of 15 residues. Germline CDR1 and CDR2: SGHRS and YFSETQ. Trimming cost V 6 bases and J 0 bases; bases outside gene matches: 3.

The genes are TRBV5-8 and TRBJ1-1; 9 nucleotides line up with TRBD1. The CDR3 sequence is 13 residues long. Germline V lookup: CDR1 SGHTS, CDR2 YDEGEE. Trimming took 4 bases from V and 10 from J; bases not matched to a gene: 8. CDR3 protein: CASSVGQGRGAFF. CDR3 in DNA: TGTGCCAGCAGCGTCGGACAGGGGCGAGGAGCTTTCTTT.

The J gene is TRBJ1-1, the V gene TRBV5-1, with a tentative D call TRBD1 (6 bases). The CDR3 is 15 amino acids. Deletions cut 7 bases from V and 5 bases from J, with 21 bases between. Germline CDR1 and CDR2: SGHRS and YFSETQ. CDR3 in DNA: TGCGCCAGCCGAATACAGGGATCGCAAACAACTGAAGCTTTCTTT. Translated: CASRIQGSQTTEAFF.

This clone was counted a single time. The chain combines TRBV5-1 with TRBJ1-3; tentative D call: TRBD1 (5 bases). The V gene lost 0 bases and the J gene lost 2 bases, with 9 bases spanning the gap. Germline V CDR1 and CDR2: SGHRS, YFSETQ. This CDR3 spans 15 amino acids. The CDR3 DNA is TGCGCCAGCAGCTTGGTTGTAGGGGCTGGAAACACCATATATTTT. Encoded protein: CASSLVVGAGNTIYF.

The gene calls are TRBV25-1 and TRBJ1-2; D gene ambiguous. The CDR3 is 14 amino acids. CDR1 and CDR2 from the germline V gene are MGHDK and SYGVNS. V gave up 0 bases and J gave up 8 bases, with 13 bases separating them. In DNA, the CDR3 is TGTGCCAGCAGTGAATATTCCTTCTCGGGGGGCTACACCTTC. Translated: CASSEYSFSGGYTF.

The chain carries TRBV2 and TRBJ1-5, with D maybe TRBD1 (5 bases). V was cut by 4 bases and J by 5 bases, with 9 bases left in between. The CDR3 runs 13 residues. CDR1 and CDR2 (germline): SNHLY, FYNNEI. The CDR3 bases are TGTGCCAGCAGTGGGGGAGGGGATCAGCCCCAGCATTTT. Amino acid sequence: CASSGGGDQPQHF.

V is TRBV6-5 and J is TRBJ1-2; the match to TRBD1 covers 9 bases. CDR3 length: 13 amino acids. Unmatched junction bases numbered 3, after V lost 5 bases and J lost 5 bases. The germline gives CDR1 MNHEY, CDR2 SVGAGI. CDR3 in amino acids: CASSPTGGYGYTF. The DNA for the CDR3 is TGTGCCAGCAGTCCGACAGGGGGATATGGCTACACCTTC.

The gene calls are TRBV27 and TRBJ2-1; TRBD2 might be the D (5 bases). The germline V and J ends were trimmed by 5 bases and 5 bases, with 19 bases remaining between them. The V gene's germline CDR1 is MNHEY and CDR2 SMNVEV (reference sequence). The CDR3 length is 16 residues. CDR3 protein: CASSPSPGGSNNEQFF. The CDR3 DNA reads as TGTGCCAGCAGTCCCTCCCCGGGCGGGTCCAACAATGAGCAGTTCTTC.

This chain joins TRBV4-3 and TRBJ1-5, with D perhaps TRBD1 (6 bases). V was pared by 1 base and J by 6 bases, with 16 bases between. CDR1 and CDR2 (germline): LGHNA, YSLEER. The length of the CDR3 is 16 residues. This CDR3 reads CASSQGVEGGGQPQHF. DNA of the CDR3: TGCGCCAGCAGCCAAGGCGTCGAGGGAGGGGGTCAGCCCCAGCATTTT.

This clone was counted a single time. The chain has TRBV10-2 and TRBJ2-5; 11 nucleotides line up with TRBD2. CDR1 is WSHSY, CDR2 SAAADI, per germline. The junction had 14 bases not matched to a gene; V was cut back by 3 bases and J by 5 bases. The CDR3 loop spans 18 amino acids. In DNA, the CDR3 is TGCGCCAGCAGTGAAGTGTTTAGCGGGGGGGGCTTCGGGGAGACCCAGTACTTC. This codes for CASSEVFSGGGFGETQYF.

The CDR3, as DNA: TGTGCCAGTATCGGGACAGGCCGGTACACTGAAGCTTTCTTT. Encoded protein: CASIGTGRYTEAFF. V and J are TRBV19 and TRBJ1-1, with 8 nucleotides matching TRBD1. The V segment lost 7 bases and the J segment 3 bases; nucleotides outside the gene matches: 7. The CDR3 sequence is 14 residues long. The germline CDR1 and CDR2 sequences are LNHDA and SQIVND (reference sequence).

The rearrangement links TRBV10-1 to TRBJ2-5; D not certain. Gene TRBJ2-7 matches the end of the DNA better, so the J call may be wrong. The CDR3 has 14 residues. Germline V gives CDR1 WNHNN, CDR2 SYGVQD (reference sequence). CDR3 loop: CASNTPRGSYEQYF. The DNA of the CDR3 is TGCGCCAGCAACACGCCCCGAGGTAGCTACGAGCAGTACTTC.

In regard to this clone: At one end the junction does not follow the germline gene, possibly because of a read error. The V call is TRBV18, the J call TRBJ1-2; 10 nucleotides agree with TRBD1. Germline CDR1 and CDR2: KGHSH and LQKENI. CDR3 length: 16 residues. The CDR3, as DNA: TGTGCCAGCTCGCCACCGAACGACAGGGGGCAAGGTGGCTACACCTTC. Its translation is CASSPPNDRGQGGYTF.

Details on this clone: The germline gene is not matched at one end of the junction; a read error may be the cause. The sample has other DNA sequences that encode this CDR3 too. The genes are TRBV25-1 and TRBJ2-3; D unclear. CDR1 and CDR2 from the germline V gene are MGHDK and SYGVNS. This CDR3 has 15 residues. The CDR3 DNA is TGCGCCAGCAGTGAAACGAACAGACCAGCAGATACGCAGTATTTT. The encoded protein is CASSETNRPADTQYF. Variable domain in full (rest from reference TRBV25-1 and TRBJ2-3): EADIYQTPRYLVIGTGKKITLECSQTMGHDKMYWYQQDPGMELHLIHYSYGVNSTEKGDLSSESTVSRIRTEHFPLTLESARPSHTSQYLCASSETNRPADTQYFGPGTRLTVL.